This T cell receptor (beta chain) was identified in a study of cytomegalovirus exposure and HLA in healthy donors. Study overall: Clustering assigned 70% to 90% of the approximately 400 genotyped donors to the Caucasian-associated ancestry cluster.

This clone is classed as medium-sized (0.01 to 0.1%) by frequency. The antigen is not known. PCR was performed using 60 Vbeta and 13 Jbeta primers. TCRdb's table, derived via immunoSEQ multiplex PCR, lists solely in-frame clones and lacks some. The sample has 150,000 to 200,000 clones, and its top ten clones hold roughly 2%. V lost 1 base to trimming and J lost 7 bases; unmatched junction nucleotides: 2. This CDR3 spans 15 amino acids. Germline V gene sequence: CDR1 LGHNA, CDR2 YNFKEQ. General study results and limits: Cytomegalovirus association was listed for 164 TCR beta chains. Reportedly, cytomegalovirus status was diagnosed with high sensitivity and specificity.

The sequenced material came from PBMCs. V is TRBV4-2 and J is TRBJ1-4; 11 nucleotides agree with TRBD1. This clonotype originated in a young man in good health and CMV-seronegative. CDR3 nucleotide sequence: TGTGCCAGCAGCCAAGGGACAGGGGGCGGTGAAAAACTGTTTTTT. This encodes CASSQGTGGGEKLFF.